This TCR beta chain stems from a study of T cell changes during pregnancy in multiple sclerosis. V shed 0 bases and J shed 8 bases, with 10 bases lying between them. CDR3 length equals 13 residues. Germline-derived CDR1 and CDR2 are SGHVS and FQNEAQ. The method was immunoSEQ multiplex PCR; TCRdb's version includes in-frame clones alone and lacks a portion of them. The sample contains some 57,000 clones, over 80% of which appear only once. This clonotype was sampled from a female donor with multiple sclerosis, enrolled in a pregnancy study. The sample was CD4+ T cells from peripheral blood mononuclear cells, taken in the first trimester of pregnancy. This sequence joins TRBV7-8 and TRBJ1-2, with D perhaps matching TRBD1 (5 bases). CDR3 residues: CASSLAGQGGYTF. CDR3 nucleotides: TGTGCCAGCAGCTTAGCAGGGCAGGGAGGCTACACCTTC.